The present entry profiles one T cell receptor beta chain with its context. Its antigen is undetermined. This sample was included in a study of chemoradiotherapy in HPV16-positive cancers. Study observations and caveats: Candidate HPV-specific clones and E7-related TCR motifs grew in tumor during treatment.

The CDR3 contains 15 residues. CDR1 is MNHEY and CDR2 is SVGAGI in the germline V gene. V lost 5 bases, J lost 1 base, and 6 bases stayed unmatched. TCRdb keeps only in-frame clones here, not all; method: immunoSEQ multiplex PCR. The data contain roughly 320 clones, around nine tenths of them singletons. The chain carries TRBV6-5 and TRBJ2-3; TRBD1 agrees at 7 bases. The sequence derives from a human donor with HPV-associated anogenital cancer. Material: tumor tissue, obtained from a patient who underwent chemoradiotherapy. CDR3 nucleotide sequence: TGTGCCAGCAGTATCCTGGGACAGCGCACAGATACGCAGTATTTT. It translates to CASSILGQRTDTQYF.